Listed below are T cell receptor beta chains from one sample, sequenced in a study of cytomegalovirus exposure and HLA in healthy donors. Sequenced by immunoSEQ multiplex PCR; TCRdb stores in-frame clones only, minus some. The sample has some 160,000 clones, roughly 80% seen once. The sequencing sample was made of PBMCs. Receptors were obtained from a man aged 50 or older in good health and CMV-seropositive. Each CDR3 is given with its conserved first and last residue. Each record gives: D gene, J gene, V gene, clone size, CDR3 protein, CDR3 DNA. D genes are given only for firm matches. Size values are once, few and many counts, or a class for expanded clones, and some rows have none.

d_gene: TRBD2
j_gene: TRBJ2-5
v_gene: TRBV5-4
abundance: few
CDR3aa: CASSRASGATQETQYF
CDR3nt: TGTGCCAGCAGCCGGGCTAGCGGGGCCACCCAAGAGACCCAGTACTTC

d_gene: NA
j_gene: TRBJ1-2
v_gene: TRBV14
abundance: NA
CDR3aa: CASSQVGGAIYGYTF
CDR3nt: TGTGCCAGCAGCCAGGTCGGAGGGGCGATCTATGGCTACACCTTC

d_gene: NA
j_gene: TRBJ1-1
v_gene: TRBV30
abundance: NA
CDR3aa: CAWSVQGGSEAFF
CDR3nt: TGTGCCTGGAGTGTTCAAGGAGGGTCTGAAGCTTTCTTT

d_gene: TRBD1
j_gene: TRBJ1-5
v_gene: TRBV4-2
abundance: NA
CDR3aa: CASSQDRDRVNNQPQHF
CDR3nt: TGTGCCAGCAGCCAAGATCGGGACAGGGTAAACAATCAGCCCCAGCATTTT

d_gene: NA
j_gene: TRBJ1-2
v_gene: TRBV5-1
abundance: once
CDR3aa: CASSPDGEGYGYTF
CDR3nt: TGCGCCAGCAGCCCCGACGGGGAGGGCTATGGCTACACCTTC

d_gene: TRBD2
j_gene: TRBJ2-7
v_gene: TRBV4-2
abundance: once
CDR3aa: CASSQGLAGGSYEQYF
CDR3nt: TGTGCCAGCAGCCAGGGACTAGCGGGGGGCTCCTACGAGCAGTACTTC

d_gene: NA
j_gene: TRBJ1-3
v_gene: TRBV5-5
abundance: NA
CDR3aa: CASSWSPGTGNTIYF
CDR3nt: TGTGCCAGCAGCTGGTCCCCAGGGACAGGAAACACCATATATTTT

d_gene: TRBD1
j_gene: TRBJ1-5
v_gene: TRBV19
abundance: once
CDR3aa: CASSSGQGVQPQHF
CDR3nt: TGTGCCAGTAGTTCGGGACAGGGGGTTCAGCCCCAGCATTTT

d_gene: TRBD2
j_gene: TRBJ2-3
v_gene: TRBV4-2
abundance: NA
CDR3aa: CASSQEGLAARDTQYF
CDR3nt: TGTGCCAGCAGCCAGGAGGGACTAGCGGCCCGCGATACGCAGTATTTT

d_gene: TRBD1
j_gene: TRBJ1-4
v_gene: TRBV4-1
abundance: few
CDR3aa: CASSPRTGAGEKLFF
CDR3nt: TGCGCCAGCAGCCCAAGAACAGGGGCTGGTGAAAAACTGTTTTTT

d_gene: TRBD2
j_gene: TRBJ2-1
v_gene: TRBV15
abundance: few
CDR3aa: CATSRGLAGVDEQFF
CDR3nt: TGTGCCACCAGCAGGGGACTAGCGGGGGTCGATGAGCAGTTCTTC

d_gene: TRBD1
j_gene: TRBJ2-7
v_gene: TRBV11-2
abundance: NA
CDR3aa: CASSLGSRQGPYEQYF
CDR3nt: TGTGCCAGCAGCTTAGGGTCCCGACAGGGGCCCTACGAGCAGTACTTC

d_gene: NA
j_gene: TRBJ2-6
v_gene: TRBV29-1
abundance: NA
CDR3aa: CSIRAGANVLTF
CDR3nt: TGCAGCATCAGGGCTGGGGCCAACGTCCTGACTTTC

d_gene: NA
j_gene: TRBJ1-2
v_gene: TRBV9
abundance: NA
CDR3aa: CASSVAALGHYGYTF
CDR3nt: TGTGCCAGCAGCGTAGCTGCGCTGGGGCACTATGGCTACACCTTC

d_gene: NA
j_gene: TRBJ1-1
v_gene: TRBV11-2
abundance: NA
CDR3aa: CASNNREAEAFF
CDR3nt: TGTGCCAGCAACAACCGGGAGGCTGAAGCTTTCTTT

d_gene: NA
j_gene: TRBJ2-5
v_gene: TRBV11-2
abundance: NA
CDR3aa: CASSLDMAQGTKETQYF
CDR3nt: TGTGCCAGCAGCTTAGACATGGCTCAGGGGACCAAAGAGACCCAGTACTTC

d_gene: NA
j_gene: TRBJ2-7
v_gene: TRBV4-1
abundance: NA
CDR3aa: CASSQTGTPSGEQYF
CDR3nt: TGCGCCAGCAGCCAGACCGGGACACCCTCGGGCGAGCAGTACTTC

d_gene: NA
j_gene: TRBJ2-7
v_gene: TRBV10-3
abundance: NA
CDR3aa: CAISEVVRGGNEQYF
CDR3nt: TGTGCCATCAGTGAAGTAGTAAGGGGGGGGAACGAGCAGTACTTC

d_gene: TRBD1
j_gene: TRBJ2-7
v_gene: TRBV19
abundance: NA
CDR3aa: CASSIGGTGLVHEQYF
CDR3nt: TGTGCCAGTAGTATAGGGGGGACAGGGCTCGTCCACGAGCAGTACTTC

d_gene: NA
j_gene: TRBJ1-3
v_gene: TRBV4-2
abundance: NA
CDR3aa: CASSQDRLRGSGNTIYF
CDR3nt: TGTGCCAGCAGCCAAGATCGACTCAGGGGTTCTGGAAACACCATATATTTT

d_gene: NA
j_gene: TRBJ2-3
v_gene: TRBV9
abundance: NA
CDR3aa: CASSVGQGDTQYF
CDR3nt: TGTGCCAGCAGCGTGGGTCAGGGAGATACGCAGTATTTT

d_gene: TRBD1
j_gene: TRBJ2-3
v_gene: TRBV10-3
abundance: few
CDR3aa: CAAWDRNTDTQYF
CDR3nt: TGTGCCGCCTGGGACAGGAACACAGATACGCAGTATTTT

d_gene: TRBD1
j_gene: TRBJ2-7
v_gene: TRBV28
abundance: NA
CDR3aa: CASSSLGQKQYF
CDR3nt: TGTGCCAGCAGCTCCCTGGGACAGAAGCAGTACTTC

d_gene: NA
j_gene: TRBJ1-4
v_gene: TRBV28
abundance: NA
CDR3aa: CASSFLGVTNEKLFF
CDR3nt: TGTGCCAGCAGTTTTCTCGGGGTAACTAATGAAAAACTGTTTTTT

d_gene: NA
j_gene: TRBJ2-2
v_gene: TRBV12-5
abundance: NA
CDR3aa: CASGYGGLNTGELFF
CDR3nt: TGTGCTAGTGGCTACGGGGGTTTGAACACCGGGGAGCTGTTTTTT

d_gene: NA
j_gene: TRBJ2-7
v_gene: TRBV9
abundance: NA
CDR3aa: CASSATGTTWEQYF
CDR3nt: TGTGCCAGCAGCGCGACAGGAACGACTTGGGAGCAGTACTTC

d_gene: TRBD2
j_gene: TRBJ2-1
v_gene: TRBV11-2
abundance: once
CDR3aa: CASSPTRLAGNLFF
CDR3nt: TGTGCCAGCAGCCCTACTCGACTAGCGGGCAACCTGTTCTTC

d_gene: NA
j_gene: TRBJ2-3
v_gene: TRBV7-9
abundance: NA
CDR3aa: CASRLGGGTDTQYF
CDR3nt: TGTGCCAGCCGCCTAGGCGGGGGCACAGATACGCAGTATTTT

d_gene: TRBD1
j_gene: TRBJ1-4
v_gene: TRBV2
abundance: NA
CDR3aa: CASSETGTGNEKLFF
CDR3nt: TGTGCCAGCAGTGAAACCGGGACAGGGAATGAAAAACTGTTTTTT

d_gene: NA
j_gene: TRBJ2-5
v_gene: TRBV4-2
abundance: once
CDR3aa: CASSHPRPGSGQETQYF
CDR3nt: TGTGCCAGCAGCCACCCGAGGCCGGGAAGCGGGCAAGAGACCCAGTACTTC

d_gene: NA
j_gene: TRBJ1-2
v_gene: TRBV10-3
abundance: NA
CDR3aa: CAISESQGGYGYTF
CDR3nt: TGTGCCATCAGTGAGTCACAGGGCGGGTATGGCTACACCTTC

d_gene: NA
j_gene: TRBJ1-2
v_gene: TRBV6-1
abundance: NA
CDR3aa: CASSEGQLYGYTF
CDR3nt: TGTGCCAGCAGTGAAGGACAGCTCTATGGCTACACCTTC

d_gene: TRBD1
j_gene: TRBJ2-7
v_gene: TRBV2
abundance: NA
CDR3aa: CASSGDRGHTYEQYF
CDR3nt: TGTGCCAGCAGTGGAGACAGGGGCCACACCTACGAGCAGTACTTC

d_gene: TRBD1
j_gene: TRBJ1-6
v_gene: TRBV5-4
abundance: NA
CDR3aa: CASSWGQGNSPLHF
CDR3nt: TGTGCCAGCAGTTGGGGACAGGGGAATTCACCCCTCCACTTT

d_gene: NA
j_gene: TRBJ2-3
v_gene: TRBV11-2
abundance: NA
CDR3aa: CASSLQGTDTQYF
CDR3nt: TGTGCCAGCAGCTTACAGGGCACAGATACGCAGTATTTT

d_gene: NA
j_gene: TRBJ1-6
v_gene: TRBV6-5
abundance: once
CDR3aa: CASRYRQNSPLHF
CDR3nt: TGTGCCAGCAGATACCGACAGAATTCACCCCTCCACTTT

d_gene: TRBD2
j_gene: TRBJ2-5
v_gene: TRBV5-1
abundance: NA
CDR3aa: CASSLPTSGGFQETQYF
CDR3nt: TGCGCCAGCAGCTTGCCGACTAGCGGGGGGTTCCAAGAGACCCAGTACTTC

d_gene: NA
j_gene: TRBJ2-7
v_gene: TRBV6-5
abundance: NA
CDR3aa: CASTSDISYEQYF
CDR3nt: TGTGCCAGCACCTCCGACATTTCCTACGAGCAGTACTTC

d_gene: NA
j_gene: TRBJ2-7
v_gene: TRBV4-1
abundance: NA
CDR3aa: CASSHVWRGGYEQYF
CDR3nt: TGCGCCAGCAGCCATGTTTGGAGGGGGGGATACGAGCAGTACTTC

d_gene: TRBD2
j_gene: TRBJ2-5
v_gene: TRBV5-5
abundance: NA
CDR3aa: CASSLAGGSQETQYF
CDR3nt: TGTGCCAGCAGCTTAGCGGGGGGCAGTCAAGAGACCCAGTACTTC

d_gene: NA
j_gene: TRBJ1-1
v_gene: TRBV9
abundance: NA
CDR3aa: CASSVGTVNTEAFF
CDR3nt: TGTGCCAGCAGCGTAGGGACAGTGAACACTGAAGCTTTCTTT

d_gene: NA
j_gene: TRBJ1-1
v_gene: TRBV6-6
abundance: NA
CDR3aa: CASIPPRGGSTEAFF
CDR3nt: TGTGCCAGCATTCCCCCAAGGGGCGGCAGCACTGAAGCTTTCTTT

d_gene: TRBD1
j_gene: TRBJ2-2
v_gene: TRBV18
abundance: NA
CDR3aa: CASSPFETGETGELFF
CDR3nt: TGTGCCAGCTCACCATTCGAGACAGGGGAAACCGGGGAGCTGTTTTTT